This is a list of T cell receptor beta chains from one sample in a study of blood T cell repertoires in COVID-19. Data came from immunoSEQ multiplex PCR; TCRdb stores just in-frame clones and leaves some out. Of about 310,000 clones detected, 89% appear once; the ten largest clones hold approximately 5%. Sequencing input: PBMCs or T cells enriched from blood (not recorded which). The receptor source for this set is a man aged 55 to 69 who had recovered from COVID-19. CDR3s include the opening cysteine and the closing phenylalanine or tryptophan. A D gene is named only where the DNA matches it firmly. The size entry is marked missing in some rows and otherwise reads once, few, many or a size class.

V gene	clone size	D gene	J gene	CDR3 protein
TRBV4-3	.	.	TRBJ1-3	CASSQDGRAGNTIYF
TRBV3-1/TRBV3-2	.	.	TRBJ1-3	CASSSGTPSSGNTIYF
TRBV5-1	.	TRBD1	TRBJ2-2	CASSRGTGRPGELFF
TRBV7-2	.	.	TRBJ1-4	CASSLGINEKLFF
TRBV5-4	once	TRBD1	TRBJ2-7	CASSWDRGQKEQYF
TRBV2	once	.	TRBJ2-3	CASRATGAALTDTQYF
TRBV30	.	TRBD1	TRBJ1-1	CAWGQAEAFF
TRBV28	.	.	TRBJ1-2	CASSPLGGVDF
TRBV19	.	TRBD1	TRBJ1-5	CASSKTGDRGVYSNQPQHF
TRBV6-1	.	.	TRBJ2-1	CASSGPTAESYNEQFF
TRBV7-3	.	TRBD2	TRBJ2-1	CASSFGGDNEQFF
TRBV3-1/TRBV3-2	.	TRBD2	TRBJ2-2	CASSQDPASGANTGELFF
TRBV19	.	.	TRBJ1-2	CASRIGTLYGYTF
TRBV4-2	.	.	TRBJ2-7	CASSQSRTSYEQYF
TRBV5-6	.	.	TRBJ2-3	CASSLVGGTDGDTQYF
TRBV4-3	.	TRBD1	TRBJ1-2	CASSQRPTGERGYTF
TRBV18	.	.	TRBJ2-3	CASSPPSSVDTQYF
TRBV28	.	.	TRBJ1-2	CASSLPLLLDRSGKNYGYTF
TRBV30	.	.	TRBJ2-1	CAWSVNSGGRNEQFF
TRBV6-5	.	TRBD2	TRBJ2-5	CASRMGIAGSETQYF